This is a list of T cell receptor beta chains from one sample in a study of blood T cell repertoires in COVID-19. Generated by immunoSEQ multiplex PCR, the TCRdb table keeps only in-frame clones and is missing some. Of fewer than 250,000 clones in the sample, around nine tenths were seen once. The specimen sequenced was PBMCs or T cells enriched from blood (not recorded which). These receptors were collected from a man aged 25 to 40 who had recovered from COVID-19. Each CDR3 is given with its conserved first and last residue. A D gene is named only where the DNA matches it firmly. A row's size may be missing; if present it is once, few, many or a size class.

D gene,V gene,clone size,J gene,CDR3 protein,CDR3 DNA
TRBD1,TRBV10-3,NA,TRBJ1-2,CAINRDRGQDGYTF,TGTGCCATCAACCGGGACAGGGGGCAAGATGGCTACACCTTC
TRBD2,TRBV9,NA,TRBJ2-7,CASSPVAGVKEQYF,TGTGCCAGCAGCCCAGTGGCGGGAGTAAAGGAGCAGTACTTC
NA,TRBV4-3,NA,TRBJ2-2,CASSQDSAPTGELFF,TGCGCCAGCAGCCAAGATAGCGCACCCACCGGGGAGCTGTTTTTT
NA,TRBV6-4,NA,TRBJ2-7,CASSRRIPAYEQYF,TGTGCCAGCAGTCGCAGGATACCAGCTTACGAGCAGTACTTC
NA,TRBV11-2,few,TRBJ2-1,CASSLLQVLPPYNEQFF,TGTGCCAGCAGCTTACTTCAAGTCCTACCTCCCTACAATGAGCAGTTCTTC
TRBD1,TRBV5-1,NA,TRBJ1-1,CASSPRDRPNTEAFF,TGCGCCAGCAGCCCCCGGGACAGACCAAACACTGAAGCTTTCTTT
TRBD1,TRBV7-9,NA,TRBJ1-2,CASSGLDRGSNYGYTF,TGTGCCAGCAGCGGACTCGACAGGGGTTCCAACTATGGCTACACCTTC
NA,TRBV19,NA,TRBJ1-5,CASSMGSGVSNQPQHF,TGTGCCAGTAGTATGGGGTCAGGGGTGAGCAATCAGCCCCAGCATTTT
TRBD1,TRBV5-1,once,TRBJ2-7,CASSGGTGRSYEQYF,TGCGCCAGCAGCGGTGGGACAGGGCGTTCCTACGAGCAGTACTTC
TRBD1,TRBV18,NA,TRBJ1-4,CASSPKSFGDRGEKLFF,TGTGCCAGCTCACCAAAGTCCTTCGGGGACAGGGGTGAAAAACTGTTTTTT
TRBD2,TRBV29-1,NA,TRBJ2-1,CSGGGLASYNEQFF,TGCAGCGGGGGGGGACTAGCGTCTTACAATGAGCAGTTCTTC
NA,TRBV2,once,TRBJ2-7,CASRQVSHEQYF,TGTGCCAGTCGACAGGTATCCCACGAGCAGTACTTC
TRBD1,TRBV7-9,NA,TRBJ1-3,CASTPGRTGGDTIYF,TGTGCCAGCACCCCAGGGAGGACAGGCGGTGACACCATATATTTT
TRBD1,TRBV24-1,NA,TRBJ2-2,CATSDLHSDRVGTGELFF,TGTGCCACCAGTGATTTGCATTCCGACAGGGTGGGCACCGGGGAGCTGTTTTTT
NA,TRBV4-3,NA,TRBJ1-3,CASSQDSGFSGNTIYF,TGCGCCAGCAGCCAAGATAGCGGATTCTCTGGAAACACCATATATTTT
TRBD1,TRBV28,NA,TRBJ1-1,CASSLGQEGMKAFF,TGTGCCAGCAGTTTAGGACAGGAAGGTATGAAAGCTTTCTTT
NA,TRBV28,NA,TRBJ2-7,CASSPAGTLIEQYF,TGTGCCAGCAGCCCCGCGGGGACCCTAATCGAGCAGTACTTC
TRBD1,TRBV3-1/TRBV3-2,NA,TRBJ1-5,CASSPRGTGNQPQHF,TGTGCCAGCAGCCCCCGCGGGACAGGGAATCAGCCCCAGCATTTT
TRBD1,TRBV7-2,NA,TRBJ1-5,CASSSRRGHQPQHF,TGTGCCAGCAGCTCACGGAGGGGGCATCAGCCCCAGCATTTT
TRBD1,TRBV25-1,NA,TRBJ1-2,CASSATGVANYGYTF,TGTGCCAGCAGTGCCACAGGGGTAGCTAACTATGGCTACACCTTC
NA,TRBV4-2,NA,TRBJ1-1,CASSQVKLNTEAFF,TGTGCCAGCAGCCAAGTTAAGCTCAACACTGAAGCTTTCTTT
TRBD1,TRBV9,NA,TRBJ1-3,CASSPRAQQPGQGIF,TGTGCCAGCAGCCCCCGAGCACAGCAGCCGGGACAGGGAATTTTT
TRBD1,TRBV24-1,NA,TRBJ1-1,CATCSPGQVNTEAFF,TGTGCCACCTGTTCTCCGGGACAGGTGAACACTGAAGCTTTCTTT
TRBD2,TRBV6-6,few,TRBJ2-5,CASSPGLAGLGYETQYF,TGTGCCAGCAGTCCAGGACTAGCGGGTCTCGGCTATGAGACCCAGTACTTC
TRBD1,TRBV28,NA,TRBJ2-7,CASSSGTGNEQYF,TGTGCCAGCAGTTCCGGGACAGGGAACGAGCAGTACTTC
TRBD1,TRBV30,NA,TRBJ1-2,CAWSVGTGLRYGYTF,TGTGCCTGGAGTGTAGGGACAGGGCTGCGCTATGGCTACACCTTC
NA,TRBV28,NA,TRBJ2-7,CASSPGYEQYF,TGTGCCAGCAGTCCAGGCTACGAGCAGTACTTC
NA,TRBV2,NA,TRBJ1-1,CASRTQVMAFF,TGTGCCAGCAGGACACAGGTAATGGCTTTCTTT
NA,TRBV5-1,NA,TRBJ2-1,CASSLTDLQFF,TGCGCCAGCAGCTTGACAGACCTACAGTTCTTC
TRBD1,TRBV5-1,NA,TRBJ2-3,CASRRTGGTDTQYF,TGCGCCAGCCGAAGGACAGGGGGAACAGATACGCAGTATTTT
NA,TRBV4-2,NA,TRBJ1-5,CASSQEGRDNQPQHF,TGTGCCAGCAGCCAAGAGGGCCGGGACAATCAGCCCCAGCATTTT
NA,TRBV27,NA,TRBJ1-3,CASRAPGNTIYF,TGTGCCAGCAGAGCCCCCGGAAACACCATATATTTT
NA,TRBV11-2,once,TRBJ2-7,CASSLDRDYEQYF,TGTGCCAGCAGCTTAGACAGGGACTACGAGCAGTACTTC
TRBD2,TRBV3-1/TRBV3-2,NA,TRBJ2-1,CASSPWLAGSTYNEQFF,TGTGCCAGCAGCCCCTGGCTAGCGGGGTCTACCTACAATGAGCAGTTCTTC
NA,TRBV4-2,NA,TRBJ1-6,CASSQEWEGRSYNSPLHF,TGTGCCAGCAGCCAAGAATGGGAGGGGCGGTCCTATAATTCACCCCTCCACTTT
TRBD2,TRBV7-9,NA,TRBJ2-3,CASSSTSPMLETTDTQYF,TGTGCCAGCAGCTCGACTAGCCCAATGCTAGAGACCACAGATACGCAGTATTTT
TRBD1,TRBV19,NA,TRBJ2-3,CASSIGRDRFTDTQYF,TGTGCCAGTAGTATAGGGCGGGACAGGTTCACAGATACGCAGTATTTT
NA,TRBV2,NA,TRBJ1-1,CASTREGPKEAFF,TGTGCCAGCACCAGGGAAGGGCCCAAGGAAGCTTTCTTT
NA,TRBV27,NA,TRBJ2-7,CATQQGLWNEQYF,TGTGCCACGCAACAGGGTTTGTGGAACGAGCAGTACTTC
TRBD1,TRBV5-1,NA,TRBJ2-1,CASSSNFPGQVNEQFF,TGCGCCAGCAGCTCAAATTTTCCGGGACAGGTCAATGAGCAGTTCTTC
NA,TRBV12-5,NA,TRBJ1-5,CASGWATDQPQHF,TGTGCTAGTGGTTGGGCGACAGATCAGCCCCAGCATTTT
NA,TRBV30,NA,TRBJ2-7,CAWSVRRGSTYEQYF,TGTGCCTGGAGTGTACGACGGGGGAGTACCTACGAGCAGTACTTC
NA,TRBV6-5,NA,TRBJ2-2,CASHLGLTNTGELFF,TGTGCCAGCCACCTCGGGTTAACGAACACCGGGGAGCTGTTTTTT
NA,TRBV5-1,many,TRBJ2-5,CASSLGTGLETQYF,TGCGCCAGCAGCTTGGGTACTGGGCTCGAGACCCAGTACTTC
NA,TRBV30,NA,TRBJ1-2,CAWKRTDGYTF,TGTGCCTGGAAGAGAACCGATGGCTACACCTTC